This TCR beta chain was found in a study of cytomegalovirus exposure and HLA in healthy donors. 13 Jbeta primers and 60 Vbeta primers were used for the PCR. TCRdb's copy holds only in-frame clones and misses some; the assay was immunoSEQ multiplex PCR. The table shows some 160,000 clones, with nearly 85% occurring only once. As regards this clone: The antigen is undetermined.

The J segment lost 2 bases and the V segment lost 5 bases, leaving 4 bases of the junction unmatched. Germline-derived CDR1 and CDR2 are SGHDN and FVKESK. This CDR3 has 14 residues. Study findings and constraints: Later analysis identified several of the most significant clusters that appeared linked to common viral pathogens.

The clonotype was recovered from a male donor in good health and CMV-seronegative. The sample was PBMCs. The chain couples TRBV14 to TRBJ2-7; TRBD1 aligns across 9 bases. The CDR3 DNA reads TGTGCCAGCAGCTCGGGACAGGGAACCTACGAGCAGTACTTC. This encodes CASSSGQGTYEQYF.